Listed here are 32 T cell receptor beta chains from one sample, sequenced in a study of early T cells in non-severe SARS-CoV-2 infection. Via MiXCR, TCRdb re-called the 5' RACE reads, giving one row per CDR3 protein. The sample lists 65,000 to 90,000 distinct CDR3 sequences; roughly an eighth were seen once. The sequenced sample was whole blood. The receptors derive from an adult who was a healthcare worker with PCR-confirmed SARS-CoV-2 infection or an uninfected control (not recorded which).

The chain links TRBV6-2 or TRBV6-3 to TRBJ2-2, with D unresolved. The V gene's germline CDR1 is MNHEY and CDR2 SVGEGT. V lost 6 bases and J lost 4, with 3 bases in between. The CDR3 is made up of 11 amino acids. CDR3 region: CASRTTGELFF. The CDR3 bases are TGTGCCAGCAGAACCACCGGGGAGCTGTTTTTT.

The chain employs TRBV2 and TRBJ1-4; D is ambiguous. CDR1 is SNHLY, CDR2 FYNNEI, per germline. This CDR3 has 17 residues. Trimming shortened V by 3 bases and J by 5 bases, and 19 bases separated the two germline ends. CDR3 DNA: TGTGCCAGCAGTGATGGCTCAGACGGGGAAGAAAATGAAAAACTGTTTTTT. It codes for CASSDGSDGEENEKLFF.

This clonotype was seen more than once but under ten times. One junction end does not reproduce the germline sequence, and a read error may be involved. This chain uses TRBV5-1 with TRBJ1-4; D remains unclear. Germline lookup yields CDR1 SGHRS and CDR2 YFSETQ. There are 16 residues in the CDR3. The CDR3 is CVSSPMGIATNEKLFF. As DNA, the CDR3 is TGCGTCAGCAGCCCCATGGGGATCGCAACTAATGAAAAACTGTTTTTT.

This clonotype was seen ten or more times. The chain couples TRBV12-5 to TRBJ1-2; D ambiguous. In germline, CDR1 is LGHNT, CDR2 FRNRAP. Between the trimmed V and J ends, which lost 3 bases and 1 base, there was a span of 6 bases. The CDR3 consists of 13 residues. The CDR3 loop is CASGFQYNYGYTF. The DNA for the CDR3 is TGTGCTAGTGGTTTTCAGTATAACTATGGCTACACCTTC.

This clonotype came up many times. The chain has TRBV20-1 and TRBJ2-5, with 7 bases that match TRBD2. The CDR3 is 12 residues long. From germline, CDR1 is DFQATT and CDR2 SNEGSKA (reference sequence). The ends lost 4 bases at V and 3 bases at J; junction bases unmatched: 2. The CDR3, as DNA: TGCAGTGCTAAACGGGGGGAAGAGACCCAGTACTTC. Translated: CSAKRGEETQYF.

This clonotype was found a few times. This rearrangement joins TRBV6-1 to TRBJ2-3; D gene uncertain. Germline V gene sequence: CDR1 MNHNS, CDR2 SASEGT. Trimming stripped 1 base from V and 0 bases from J, with 8 bases between. CDR3 length equals 15 residues. Written as DNA, the CDR3 is TGTGCCAGCAGTGAAGACGTGTACAGCACAGATACGCAGTATTTT. It specifies CASSEDVYSTDTQYF.

The rearrangement uses TRBV3-1 and TRBJ2-4; weak D call: TRBD1 (5 bases). V lost 0 bases, J lost 0 bases, and 6 bases lay in between. The germline gives CDR1 LGHDT, CDR2 YNNKEL (reference sequence). This CDR3 contains 15 residues. CDR3 amino acids: CASSQEGPAKNIQYF. In nucleotides, the CDR3 is TGTGCCAGCAGCCAAGAGGGGCCAGCCAAAAACATTCAGTACTTC.

CDR3 region: CAIGTGSTDTQYF. DNA for the CDR3: TGTGCCATCGGGACAGGAAGCACAGATACGCAGTATTTT. The chain carries TRBV10-3 and TRBJ2-3, with TRBD1 identical over 8 bases. The V gene's germline CDR1 is ENHRY and CDR2 SYGVKD. J lost 0 bases, V lost 8 bases, and 1 base had no gene match. CDR3 length: 13 amino acids.

The chain employs TRBV7-9 and TRBJ1-1; possibly TRBD1 for D (6 bases). Germline values: CDR1 SEHNR, CDR2 FQNEAQ (reference sequence). This CDR3 contains 15 residues. The V end was cut by 1 base, the J end by 2 bases, with 11 bases between. The DNA for the CDR3 is TGTGCCAGCAGCTTAGGTTCCAGGGGAAACACTGAAGCTTTCTTT. Translation: CASSLGSRGNTEAFF. Full variable domain (remainder filled in from reference TRBV7-9 and TRBJ1-1): DTGVSQNPRHKITKRGQNVTFRCDPISEHNRLYWYRQTLGQGPEFLTYFQNEAQLEKSRLLSDRFSAERPKGSFSTLEIQRTEQGDSAMYLCASSLGSRGNTEAFFGQGTRLTVV.

CDR3 amino acids: CATSALGQNYGYTF. In DNA, the CDR3 is TGTGCCACCAGTGCATTGGGACAGAACTATGGCTACACCTTC. The genes are TRBV24-1 and TRBJ1-2, with 7 bases lining up with TRBD1. CDR3 length equals 14 residues. Germline V CDR1 and CDR2: KGHDR, SFDVKD. V gave up 5 bases and J gave up 2 bases; unmatched junction bases: 4.

This rearrangement joins TRBV6-6 to TRBJ1-2; D ambiguous. V was shortened by 6 bases and J by 4 bases, with 6 bases between the two germline ends. This CDR3 spans 11 amino acids. Germline V gene lookup returns CDR1 MNHNY and CDR2 SVGAGI (reference sequence). CDR3 sequence reads: CASRNSYGYTF. The DNA of the CDR3 is TGTGCCAGCAGGAACAGCTATGGCTACACCTTC.

The rearrangement joins TRBV21-1 to TRBJ1-6; the table's D gene call, TRBD1, was not cross checked with the DNA. TRBV21-1 is classified as a pseudogene. CDR3 size: 16 residues. The CDR3 nucleotides are TGTGCCAGCAGCGGGGGGACATACTCCTATAATTCACCCCTCCACTTT. It is translated as CASSGGTYSYNSPLHF.

This clonotype occurred many times. This sequence joins TRBV20-1 and TRBJ1-5, with a tentative D call TRBD1 (6 bases). The V and J ends lost 3 bases and 0 bases respectively, with 6 bases between them. CDR3 length: 13 amino acids. CDR1 and CDR2 (germline): DFQATT, SNEGSKA (reference sequence). The CDR3 loop reads CSARDSSNQPQHF. CDR3 in DNA: TGCAGTGCTAGGGACAGTAGCAATCAGCCCCAGCATTTT.

The V gene is TRBV18, the J gene TRBJ1-1, with TRBD1 identical over 12 bases. The germline V gene has CDR1 KGHSH and CDR2 LQKENI. The CDR3 length is 15 residues. Trimming took 4 bases from V and 4 from J; bases not matched to a gene: 4. The DNA for the CDR3 is TGTGCCAGCTCACGGGACAGGGGGCAAGGCACTGAAGCTTTCTTT. Protein: CASSRDRGQGTEAFF. The variable domain in full, completed from reference TRBV18 and TRBJ1-1, reads NAGVMQNPRHLVRRRGQEARLRCSPMKGHSHVYWYRQLPEEGLKFMVYLQKENIIDESGMPKERFSAEFPKEGPSILRIQQVVRGDSAAYFCASSRDRGQGTEAFFGQGTRLTVV.

Only a few counts were recorded for this clonotype. The chain links TRBV29-1 to TRBJ2-5; 8 positions match TRBD1. Trimming took 5 bases from V and 2 from J; bases not matched to a gene: 10. This CDR3 has 15 residues. Per germline, CDR1 SQVTM and CDR2 ANQGSEA. The CDR3 DNA sequence: TGCAGCGTTCCCAGGGGGCGAGGCTTACAAGAGACCCAGTACTTC. Translated: CSVPRGRGLQETQYF.

The CDR3 DNA sequence: TGTGCCTGGAGTTTGGAATCCGAGCAGTACTTC. Amino acid sequence: CAWSLESEQYF. The V call is TRBV30, the J call TRBJ2-7, with no clear D. CDR1 and CDR2 (germline): GTSNPN, SVGIG (reference sequence). CDR3 length: 11 residues. The V end lost 2 bases, the J end lost 6 bases, and 8 bases lay between the germline ends.

This clonotype was counted only a few times. The chain couples TRBV10-3 to TRBJ2-2; 8 bases fit TRBD2. CDR3 size: 16 residues. With 4 bases clipped from V and 1 base from J, the junction kept 5 bases outside the gene matches. Germline assignment: CDR1 ENHRY and CDR2 SYGVKD. CDR3 residues: CAISVRGLVNTGELFF. In DNA, the CDR3 is TGTGCCATCAGTGTAAGGGGACTAGTGAACACCGGGGAGCTGTTTTTT.

This clonotype was detected only a few times. The chain combines TRBV11-2 with TRBJ2-1; the D gene is possibly TRBD1 (6 bases). The V gene's germline CDR1 is SGHAT and CDR2 FQNNGV. CDR3 size: 14 residues. V lost 5 bases to trimming and J lost 7 bases, with 15 bases between them. The CDR3 region has the DNA TGTGCCAGCAGCCCAGGGGTTGCTGCGAATGAGCAGTTCTTC. This gives the protein CASSPGVAANEQFF.

The chain is built from TRBV27 and TRBJ2-1; TRBD1 matches 9 bases. J was trimmed by 7 bases and V by 11 bases; bases with no gene match: 15. Germline CDR1 MNHEY, CDR2 SMNVEV (reference sequence). This CDR3 contains 15 residues. CDR3: CACNPAGTGFNEQFF. CDR3 bases: TGTGCCTGCAACCCAGCGGGGACAGGGTTTAATGAGCAGTTCTTC.

This clonotype was seen only a few times. The V call is TRBV18, the J call TRBJ2-2; no reliable D call. The ends were cut back, 2 bases at V and 5 bases at J, with 9 bases in the middle. CDR3 length: 14 amino acids. CDR1 is KGHSH, CDR2 LQKENI, per germline. The CDR3 DNA follows: TGTGCCAGCTCACCAAACGGCGCAACCGGGGAGCTGTTTTTT. Residues: CASSPNGATGELFF.

V and J are TRBV3-1 and TRBJ2-1; 10 bases are a match to TRBD1. From germline, CDR1 is LGHDT and CDR2 YNNKEL (reference sequence). CDR3 length: 15 amino acids. The V and J ends lost 2 bases and 6 bases, in that order; junction bases with no gene match: 4. The CDR3 bases are TGTGCCAGCAGCCAAACCGGGACAGGGGTCAATGAGCAGTTCTTC. Translation gives CASSQTGTGVNEQFF.

There are a few counts of this clonotype. V usage is TRBV9 and J usage is TRBJ1-5; D is unclear. Per germline, CDR1 SGDLS and CDR2 YYNGEE. The CDR3 extends over 14 amino acids. V was trimmed by 3 bases and J by 7 bases, leaving 14 bases between them. This CDR3 reads CASSAGGSFQPQHF. CDR3 DNA sequence: TGTGCCAGCAGCGCCGGAGGGTCTTTCCAGCCCCAGCATTTT.

In this sample, this clonotype turned up a few times. The chain joins TRBV7-6 to TRBJ1-2; no clear D. The CDR3 length is 12 residues. The V and J ends lost 4 bases and 9 bases respectively, with 12 bases between them. CDR1 and CDR2 from the germline V gene are SGHVS and FNYEAQ. The CDR3 nucleotides read TGTGCCAGCAGCTCAAACATGGGGAGCTACACCTTC. This gives the protein CASSSNMGSYTF.

This clonotype has at least ten counts. The chain uses TRBV20-1 and TRBJ1-1; D not certain. Germline V gives CDR1 DFQATT, CDR2 SNEGSKA (reference sequence). The CDR3 covers 12 residues. Trimming took 1 base from V and 3 from J, leaving 6 bases between them. The CDR3, as DNA: TGCAGTGCTAGAGGGGGTGACACTGAAGCTTTCTTT. This codes for CSARGGDTEAFF.

This clonotype was seen once. The junction departs from the called germline gene at one end, perhaps through a read error. Written as DNA, the CDR3 is TGCAGTCCTAGGCAACCGGGACAGGGGATCTATGGCTACACCTTC. Translation: CSPRQPGQGIYGYTF. The genes are TRBV20-1 and TRBJ1-2, with 10 positions matching TRBD1. Germline values: CDR1 DFQATT, CDR2 SNEGSKA (reference sequence). This CDR3 has 15 amino acids.

A word on this clonotype: Given a much more abundant clone one base away, this may be a read error. The chain combines TRBV30 with TRBJ1-1; D is uncertain. There are 12 residues in the CDR3. Germline CDR1 and CDR2: GTSNPN and SVGIG (reference sequence). The CDR3 DNA follows: TGTGCCTGGAGTGTTAGGAGGACTGAAGCTCTCTTT. Translation: CAWSVRRTEALF.

The sample holds many counts of this clonotype. The V and J genes are TRBV19 and TRBJ1-4; no clear D gene. V lost 4 bases and J 5 bases, leaving 11 bases between the germline ends. The V gene's germline CDR1 is LNHDA and CDR2 SQIVND (reference sequence). This CDR3 region has 14 residues. The CDR3 DNA reads as TGTGCCAGTAGTAAGCCAGTATGGAATGAAAAACTGTTTTTT. Translation gives CASSKPVWNEKLFF.

This clonotype was seen repeatedly, ten times or more. The gene calls are TRBV20-1 and TRBJ2-3; D uncertain. The CDR3 runs to 12 residues. Trimming cost V 3 bases and J 3 bases, with 7 bases left between them. Germline loops: CDR1 DFQATT, CDR2 SNEGSKA (reference sequence). The CDR3 coding sequence is TGCAGTGCTAGCACGTTGACAGATACGCAGTATTTT. Its protein product is CSASTLTDTQYF.

The sample holds many counts of this clonotype. V gene TRBV7-9 combines with J gene TRBJ2-5; unclear D gene. Germline V gene lookup returns CDR1 SEHNR and CDR2 FQNEAQ (reference sequence). V lost 5 bases and J 5 bases, leaving 12 bases between the germline ends. The length of the CDR3 is 13 residues. DNA for the CDR3: TGTGCCAGCAGCAAGGACGGATGGGAGACCCAGTACTTC. Protein: CASSKDGWETQYF.

This clonotype was seen many times. J is TRBJ2-2 and V is TRBV30; D call uncertain. Looked up from germline, CDR1 is GTSNPN and CDR2 is SVGIG (reference sequence). CDR3 size: 14 residues. Trimming removed 2 bases at V and 6 bases at J, with 13 bases between. The DNA for the CDR3 is TGTGCCTGGAGTATGGTTTTGGGGTCCGGGGAGCTGTTTTTT. It yields the protein CAWSMVLGSGELFF.

This clonotype was observed many times. This chain links TRBV20-1 with TRBJ2-7, with 14 bases aligning to TRBD2. Trimming cost V 5 bases and J 4 bases; bases outside gene matches: 4. CDR1 is DFQATT, CDR2 SNEGSKA, per germline (reference sequence). The CDR3 totals 14 residues. In DNA form, the CDR3 reads TGCAGTGCTGGGACTAGCGGGAGCTCGTACGAGCAGTACTTC. It translates to CSAGTSGSSYEQYF.

The sample holds a few counts of this clonotype. The gene calls are TRBV5-1 and TRBJ2-7; 7 bases are shared with TRBD1. Trimming took 7 bases from V and 3 from J; bases not matched to a gene: 10. CDR1 and CDR2 from the germline V gene are SGHRS and YFSETQ. The CDR3 has 14 amino acids. The DNA for the CDR3 is TGCGCCAGCCGGTCGGCAGGGGGTGTCTACGAGCAGTACTTC. Its protein is CASRSAGGVYEQYF.